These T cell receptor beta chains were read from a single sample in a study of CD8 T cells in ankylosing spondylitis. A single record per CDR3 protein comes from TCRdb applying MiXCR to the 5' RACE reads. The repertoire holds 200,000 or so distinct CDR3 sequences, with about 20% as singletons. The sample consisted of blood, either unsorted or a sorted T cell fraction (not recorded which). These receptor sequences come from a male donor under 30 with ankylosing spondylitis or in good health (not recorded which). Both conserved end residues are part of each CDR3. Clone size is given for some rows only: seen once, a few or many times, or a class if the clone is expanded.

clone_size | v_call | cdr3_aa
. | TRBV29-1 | CSVENRALGTEAFF
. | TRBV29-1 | CSVVAPNPEAFF
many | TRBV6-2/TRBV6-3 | CASRPGTGTLSGANVLTF
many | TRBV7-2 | CASSLEGTSGRYEQYF
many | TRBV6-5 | CASSSDRDLILELFF
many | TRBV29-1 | CSVFGAPEGTDTQYF
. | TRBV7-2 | CASSPSGSTNIQYF
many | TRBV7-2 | CATRFGELFF
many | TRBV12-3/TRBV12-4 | CASKRGQNEQFF
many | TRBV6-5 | CASRDGTSPSNEQFF
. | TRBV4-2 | CASSQDLAGPDTQYF
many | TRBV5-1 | CASSLGQGDGIQYF
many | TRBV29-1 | CSVDPGSPGDSTDTQYF
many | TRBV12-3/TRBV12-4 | CASSPIGQTKWAGELFF
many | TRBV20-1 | CSAREGTDNPEQYF
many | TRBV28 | CASTTGGRLTDTQYF
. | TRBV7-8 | CASSFTLIQETQYF
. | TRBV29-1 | CSVEDGDRGFF
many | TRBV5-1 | CASSAPPGQVIGTGELFF
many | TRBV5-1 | CASGWGDLAKNIQYF
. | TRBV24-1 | CATSDVKTGSGETQYF
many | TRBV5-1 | CASSLAGAGDLAEQFF
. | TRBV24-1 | CATSDSGLYNEQFF
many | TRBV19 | CASSQGSGGELFF
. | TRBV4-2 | CASSQAETLQYF
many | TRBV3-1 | CASSQGRGTSPLHF
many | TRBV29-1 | CSAQDRAPNYGYTF
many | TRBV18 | CASSPIRDRNEQFF
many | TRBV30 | CAWSAGDTEAFF
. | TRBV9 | CASSVGADSTNTGELFF
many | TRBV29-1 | CSQFKGPGTGKDDGYTF
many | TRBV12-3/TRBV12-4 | CASSPPGDRANTDTQYF
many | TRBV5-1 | CASSLVGPGGDEQFF
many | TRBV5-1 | CASSRDRSTGELFF
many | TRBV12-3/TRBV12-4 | CASSPDRGNQPQHF
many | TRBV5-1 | CASSLEGARADTQYF
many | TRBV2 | CASRALAHRYNEQFF
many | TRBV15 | CATSRDLDPSGAFF
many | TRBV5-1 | CASSPRLAGGPTDTQYF
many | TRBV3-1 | CASSQEGQRDYNEQFF
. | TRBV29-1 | CSDYLGAAGGYQETQYF
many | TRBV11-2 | CASSRWGGEQYF
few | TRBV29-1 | CSVEGVSRSSYNEQFF
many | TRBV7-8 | CASSLVGVASRAIQETQYF
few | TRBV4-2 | CASSQEWGTGEAGELFF
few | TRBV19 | CASSTLGGYEQYF
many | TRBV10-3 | CAISEGNTGELFF
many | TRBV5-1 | CASSPSVPPIGELFF
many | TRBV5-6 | CASSLAGVSYGYTF
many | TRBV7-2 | CASSLGWSNQPQHF
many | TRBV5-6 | CASSSGQSSYNEQFF
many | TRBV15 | CATSIQEGTQYF
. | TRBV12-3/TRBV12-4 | CASSLGLYGYTF
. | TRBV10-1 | CASSESWGTYNSPLHF
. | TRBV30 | CAWNQPGQGAPQYF
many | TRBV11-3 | CASSLPGEGEQFF
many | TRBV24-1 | CATSLDREVYNEQFF
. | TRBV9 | CASSVGAGGHNEQFF
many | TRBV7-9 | CASSSGRIYNEQFF
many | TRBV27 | CASSWGQGLTVSGANVLTF